This T cell receptor (beta chain) was sequenced for a study of cytomegalovirus exposure and HLA in healthy donors. The V and J ends lost 2 bases and 5 bases respectively, with 13 bases between them. The germline V gene has CDR1 SEHNR and CDR2 FQNEAQ (reference sequence). The CDR3 sequence is 15 residues long. Use of 60 Vbeta and 13 Jbeta primers characterized the PCR. Method: immunoSEQ multiplex PCR; TCRdb's copy keeps in-frame clones and lacks some. This table has about 220,000 clones, about 74% appearing once. Study-level points and caveats: After further analysis at a later stage, 16,951 TCR beta sequences were associated with HLA alleles at 0.05 false discovery rate. TCR beta sequences reportedly predicted the HLA-A and HLA-B alleles of most subjects accurately.

This clone was observed a few times. Antigen unknown. The sequence derives from a woman aged 25-40 years in good health and CMV-seronegative. The chain recombines TRBV7-9 with TRBJ2-1; a weak D match, TRBD1 (5 bases). Source material: PBMCs. The DNA of the CDR3 is TGTGCCAGCAGCTTATCGTGGGCAGGGAACAATGAGCAGTTCTTC. It encodes CASSLSWAGNNEQFF.